The next 5 T cell receptor beta chains were all read from a single sample in a study of CD8+CD57+ T cells in acquired aplastic anemia (dated 2018 in TCRdb). The sequencer was an Illumina HiSeq 2000. TCR beta VDJ combination and CDR3 sequence profiling used genomic DNA as the template. Using fastp trimming at Q25 and MiXCR clonotype assembly, TCRdb reanalyzed the public sequencing data and kept in-frame beta chains. Each entry merges the rows of one CDR3 protein and shows their most common DNA and genes. For this sample the table gives 300,000 or so distinct CDR3 sequences, of which 56% were detected only once. Jointly, the top ten make up around 1.2% of the sample. The patients picked for sequencing were ones in whom flow cytometry had shown an expansion of CD8+CD57+ cells. Sequenced input: sorted CD4+, CD8+, or CD8+CD57+ T cells (not recorded which) from PBMCs. These receptors all stem from a human donor with aplastic anemia.

This clonotype was seen ten or more times. This chain links TRBV10-2 with TRBJ1-2; D is unresolved. The CDR3 has 15 amino acids. Per germline, CDR1 WSHSY and CDR2 SAAADI. The V gene lost 3 bases and the J gene lost 1 base, with 12 bases spanning the gap. CDR3 protein: CASSDSIALNYGYTF. CDR3 nucleotide sequence: TGCGCCAGCAGTGACTCTATCGCCCTTAACTATGGCTACACCTTC.

The chain combines TRBV20-1 with TRBJ1-6; D ambiguous. In germline, CDR1 is DFQATT, CDR2 SNEGSKA (reference sequence). CDR3 length: 15 amino acids. Trimming left V 3 bases short and J 7 bases short, with 16 bases between. The CDR3 nucleotides read TGCAGTGCTAGGACTAGCGGGGTCTGGAATTCACCCCTCCACTTT. Its translation: CSARTSGVWNSPLHF.

The chain links TRBV2 to TRBJ2-7; D unresolved. The germline gives CDR1 SNHLY, CDR2 FYNNEI. V was pared by 6 bases and J by 3 bases, with 9 bases between. The CDR3 is 12 residues long. CDR3 in DNA: TGTGCCAGCAGCCGTGACCTCTACGAGCAGTACTTC. Its protein product is CASSRDLYEQYF. The whole variable domain, filled in from reference TRBV2 and TRBJ2-7, reads EPEVTQTPSHQVTQMGQEVILRCVPISNHLYFYWYRQILGQKVEFLVSFYNNEISEKSEIFDDQFSVERPDGSNFTLKIRSTKLEDSAMYFCASSRDLYEQYFGPGTRLTVT.

This clonotype appeared a few times. The genes are TRBV29-1 and TRBJ1-2; D unresolved. CDR3 length: 16 residues. V was trimmed by 7 bases and J by 4 bases, leaving 25 bases between them. Germline V gives CDR1 SQVTM, CDR2 ANQGSEA. The CDR3 nucleotides read TGCAGCGCCCCAGTCGTAGGCGGGGTACGGGGCTATGGCTACACCTTC. This translates into CSAPVVGGVRGYGYTF.

This chain uses TRBV7-9 with TRBJ2-7; 7 bases line up with TRBD1. Trimming removed 1 base from V and 5 bases from J; junction bases left unmatched: 5. The CDR3 has 14 amino acids. Per the germline V gene, CDR1 is SEHNR and CDR2 is FQNEAQ (reference sequence). The CDR3 reads CASSLGQGYDEQYF. The CDR3 DNA sequence: TGTGCCAGCAGCTTAGGACAGGGTTACGACGAGCAGTACTTC.